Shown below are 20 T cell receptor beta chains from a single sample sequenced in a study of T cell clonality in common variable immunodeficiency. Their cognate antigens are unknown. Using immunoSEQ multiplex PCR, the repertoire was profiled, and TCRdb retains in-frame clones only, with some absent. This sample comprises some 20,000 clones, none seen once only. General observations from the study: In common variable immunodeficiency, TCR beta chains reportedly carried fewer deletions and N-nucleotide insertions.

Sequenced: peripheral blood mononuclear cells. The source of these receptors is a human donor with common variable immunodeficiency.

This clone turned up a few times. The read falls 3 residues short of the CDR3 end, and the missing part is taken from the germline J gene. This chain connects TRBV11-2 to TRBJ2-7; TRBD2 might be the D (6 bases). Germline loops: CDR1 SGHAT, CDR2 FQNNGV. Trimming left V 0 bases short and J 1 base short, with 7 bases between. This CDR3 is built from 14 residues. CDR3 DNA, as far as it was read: TGTGCCAGCAGCTTAGATGGGGGGTCCTACGAG. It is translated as CASSLDGGSYE. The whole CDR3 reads CASSLDGGSYEQYF.

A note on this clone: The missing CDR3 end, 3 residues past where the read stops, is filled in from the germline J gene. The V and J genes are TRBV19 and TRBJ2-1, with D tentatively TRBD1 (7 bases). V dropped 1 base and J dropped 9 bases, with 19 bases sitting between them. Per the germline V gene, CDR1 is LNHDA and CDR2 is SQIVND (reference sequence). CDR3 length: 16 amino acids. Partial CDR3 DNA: TGTGCCAGTAGTATAGTAGGGTTTCAGGGGGGCGGTGAG. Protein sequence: CASSIVGFQGGGE. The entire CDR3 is CASSIVGFQGGGEQFF. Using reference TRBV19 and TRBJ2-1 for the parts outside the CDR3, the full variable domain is DGGITQSPKYLFRKEGQNVTLSCEQNLNHDAMYWYRQDPGQGLRLIYYSQIVNDFQKGDIAEGYSVSREKKESFPLTVTSAQKNPTAFYLCASSIVGFQGGGEQFFGPGTRLTVL.

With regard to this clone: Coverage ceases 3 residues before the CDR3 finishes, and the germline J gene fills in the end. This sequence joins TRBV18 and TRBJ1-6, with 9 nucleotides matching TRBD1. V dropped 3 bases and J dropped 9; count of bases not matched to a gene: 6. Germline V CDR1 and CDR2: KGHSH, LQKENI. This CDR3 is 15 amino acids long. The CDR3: CASSPSTGGGSPLHF. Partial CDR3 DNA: TGTGCCAGCTCACCCTCGACAGGGGGGGGTTCACCC.

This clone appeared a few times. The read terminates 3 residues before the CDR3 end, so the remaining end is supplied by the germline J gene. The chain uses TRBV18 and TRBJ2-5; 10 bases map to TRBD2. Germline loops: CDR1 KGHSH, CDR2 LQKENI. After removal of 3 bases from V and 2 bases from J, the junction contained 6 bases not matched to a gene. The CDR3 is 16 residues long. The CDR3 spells CASSPGIAGGQETQYF. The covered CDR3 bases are TGTGCCAGCTCACCCGGGATAGCGGGGGGTCAAGAGACC.

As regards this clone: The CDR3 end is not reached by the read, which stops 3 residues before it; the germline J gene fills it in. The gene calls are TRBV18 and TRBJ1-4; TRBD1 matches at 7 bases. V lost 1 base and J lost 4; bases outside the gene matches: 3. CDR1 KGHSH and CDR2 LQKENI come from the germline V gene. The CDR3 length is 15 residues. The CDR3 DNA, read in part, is TGTGCCAGCTCACCACGGGACAGACATAATGAAAAA. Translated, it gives CASSPRDRHNEK. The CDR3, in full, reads CASSPRDRHNEKLFF.

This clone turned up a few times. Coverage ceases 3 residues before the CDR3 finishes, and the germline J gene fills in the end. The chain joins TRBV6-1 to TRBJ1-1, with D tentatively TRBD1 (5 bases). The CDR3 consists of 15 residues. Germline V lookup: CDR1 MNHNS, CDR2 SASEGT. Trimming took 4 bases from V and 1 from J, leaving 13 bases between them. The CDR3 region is CASSGPMRGNTEAFF. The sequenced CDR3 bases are TGTGCCAGCAGTGGTCCTATGAGGGGGAACACTGAA.

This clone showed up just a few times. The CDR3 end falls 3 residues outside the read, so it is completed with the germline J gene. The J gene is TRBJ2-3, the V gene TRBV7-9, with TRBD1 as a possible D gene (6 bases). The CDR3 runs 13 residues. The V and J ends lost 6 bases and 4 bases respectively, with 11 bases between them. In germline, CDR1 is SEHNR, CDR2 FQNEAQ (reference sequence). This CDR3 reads CASSSTGPDTQYF. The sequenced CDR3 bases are TGTGCCAGCAGTTCTACAGGGCCAGATACG.

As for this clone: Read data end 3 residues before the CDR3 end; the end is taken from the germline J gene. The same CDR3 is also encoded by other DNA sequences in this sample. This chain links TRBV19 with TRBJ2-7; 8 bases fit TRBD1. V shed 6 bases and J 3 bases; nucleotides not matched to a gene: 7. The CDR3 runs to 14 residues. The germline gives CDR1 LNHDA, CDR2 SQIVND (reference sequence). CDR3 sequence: CASRGTGGFYEQYF. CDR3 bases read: TGTGCCAGTAGAGGGACAGGAGGATTCTACGAG.

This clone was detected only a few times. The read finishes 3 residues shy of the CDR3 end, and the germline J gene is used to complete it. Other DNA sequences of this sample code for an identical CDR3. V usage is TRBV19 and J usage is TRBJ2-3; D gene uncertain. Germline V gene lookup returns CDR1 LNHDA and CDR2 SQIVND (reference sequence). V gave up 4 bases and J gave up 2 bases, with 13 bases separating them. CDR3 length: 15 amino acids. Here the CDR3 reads CASSRAGESTDTQYF. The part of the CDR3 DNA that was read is TGTGCCAGTAGTAGGGCCGGAGAGTCCACAGATACG.

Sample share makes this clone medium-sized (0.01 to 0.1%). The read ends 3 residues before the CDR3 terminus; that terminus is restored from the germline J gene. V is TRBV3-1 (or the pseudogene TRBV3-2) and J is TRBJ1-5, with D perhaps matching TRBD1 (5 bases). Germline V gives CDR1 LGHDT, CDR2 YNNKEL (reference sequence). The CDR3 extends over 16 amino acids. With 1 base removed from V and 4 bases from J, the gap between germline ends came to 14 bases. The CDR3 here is CASSQAEGERNQPQHF. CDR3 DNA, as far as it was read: TGTGCCAGCAGCCAAGCGGAAGGGGAAAGGAATCAGCCC.

CDR3 DNA (partial): TGTGCCAGCAGCTTATCGACAGACCAAGAGACC. Protein: CASSLSTDQET. Given in full, the CDR3 is CASSLSTDQETQYF. The chain joins TRBV7-8 to TRBJ2-5; tentative D call: TRBD1 (5 bases). The observed sequence ends 3 residues before the CDR3 terminus, with the missing tail filled in from the germline J gene. The ends were cut back, 2 bases at V and 0 bases at J, with 7 bases in the middle. The CDR3 is made up of 14 amino acids. Germline assignment: CDR1 SGHVS and CDR2 FQNEAQ.

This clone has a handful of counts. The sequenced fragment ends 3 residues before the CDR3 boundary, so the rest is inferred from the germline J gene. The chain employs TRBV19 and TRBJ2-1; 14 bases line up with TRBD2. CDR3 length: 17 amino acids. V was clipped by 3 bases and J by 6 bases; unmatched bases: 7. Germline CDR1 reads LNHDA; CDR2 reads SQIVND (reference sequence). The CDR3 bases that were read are TGTGCCAGTAGTATGATGGTGGGACTAGCGGGAGCCAATGAG. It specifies CASSMMVGLAGANE. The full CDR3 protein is CASSMMVGLAGANEQFF.

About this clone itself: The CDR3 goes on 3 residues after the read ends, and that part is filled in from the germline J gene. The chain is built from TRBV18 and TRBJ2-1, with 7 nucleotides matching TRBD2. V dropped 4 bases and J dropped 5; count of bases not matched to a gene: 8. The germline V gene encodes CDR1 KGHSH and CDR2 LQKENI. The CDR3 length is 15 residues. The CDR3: CASSREVGTNNEQFF. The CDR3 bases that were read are TGTGCCAGCTCACGGGAAGTCGGGACTAACAATGAG.

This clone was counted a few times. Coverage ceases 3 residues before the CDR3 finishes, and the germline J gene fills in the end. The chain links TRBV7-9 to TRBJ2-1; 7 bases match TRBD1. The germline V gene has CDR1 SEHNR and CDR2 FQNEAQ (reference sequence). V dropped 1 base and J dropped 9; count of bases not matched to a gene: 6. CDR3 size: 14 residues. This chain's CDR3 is CASSLGGTAFEQFF. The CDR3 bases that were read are TGTGCCAGCAGCTTAGGTGGGACAGCCTTTGAG.

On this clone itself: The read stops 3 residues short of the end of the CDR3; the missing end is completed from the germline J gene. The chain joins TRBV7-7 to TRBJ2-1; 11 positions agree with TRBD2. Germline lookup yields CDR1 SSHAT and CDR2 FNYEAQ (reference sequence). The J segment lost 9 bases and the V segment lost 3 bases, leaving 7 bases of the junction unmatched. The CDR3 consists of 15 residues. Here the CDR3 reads CASSLLAGGSSEQFF. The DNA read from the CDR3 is TGTGCCAGCAGCTTGTTAGCGGGGGGGTCCTCTGAG. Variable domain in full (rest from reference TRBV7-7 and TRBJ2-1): GAGVSQSPRYKVTKRGQDVTLRCDPISSHATLYWYQQALGQGPEFLTYFNYEAQPDKSGLPSDRFSAERPEGSISTLTIQRTEQRDSAMYRCASSLLAGGSSEQFFGPGTRLTVL.

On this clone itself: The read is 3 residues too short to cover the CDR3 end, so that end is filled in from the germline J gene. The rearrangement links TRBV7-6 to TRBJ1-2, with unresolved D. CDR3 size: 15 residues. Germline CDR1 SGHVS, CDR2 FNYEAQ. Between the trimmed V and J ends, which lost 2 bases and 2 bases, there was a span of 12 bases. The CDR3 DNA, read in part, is TGTGCCAGCAGCTTATCGGCAGGATTAAACTATGGC. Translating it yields CASSLSAGLNYG. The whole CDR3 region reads CASSLSAGLNYGYTF.

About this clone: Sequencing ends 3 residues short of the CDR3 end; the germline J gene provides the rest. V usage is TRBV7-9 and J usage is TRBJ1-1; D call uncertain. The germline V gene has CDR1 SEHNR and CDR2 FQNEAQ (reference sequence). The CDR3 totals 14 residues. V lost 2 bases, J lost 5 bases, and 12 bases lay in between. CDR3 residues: CASSLQGPGTEAFF. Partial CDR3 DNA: TGTGCCAGCAGCTTACAAGGGCCCGGTACTGAA.

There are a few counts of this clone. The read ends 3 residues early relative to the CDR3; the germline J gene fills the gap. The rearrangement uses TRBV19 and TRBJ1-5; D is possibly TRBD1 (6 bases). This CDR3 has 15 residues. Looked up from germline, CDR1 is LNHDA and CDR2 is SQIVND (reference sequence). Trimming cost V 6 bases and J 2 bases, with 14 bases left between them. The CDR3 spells CASRLQGAGNQPQHF. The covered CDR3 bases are TGTGCCAGTAGGTTACAGGGAGCGGGCAATCAGCCC.

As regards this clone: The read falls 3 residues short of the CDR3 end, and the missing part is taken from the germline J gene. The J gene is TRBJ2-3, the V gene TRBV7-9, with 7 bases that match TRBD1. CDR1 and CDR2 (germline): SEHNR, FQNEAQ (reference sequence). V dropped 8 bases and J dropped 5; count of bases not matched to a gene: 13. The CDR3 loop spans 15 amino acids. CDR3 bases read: TGTGCCAGCGGGATTTTTCACAGGGGTGGAGATACG. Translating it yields CASGIFHRGGDT. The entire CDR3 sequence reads CASGIFHRGGDTQYF. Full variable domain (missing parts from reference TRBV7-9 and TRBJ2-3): DTGVSQNPRHKITKRGQNVTFRCDPISEHNRLYWYRQTLGQGPEFLTYFQNEAQLEKSRLLSDRFSAERPKGSFSTLEIQRTEQGDSAMYLCASGIFHRGGDTQYFGPGTRLTVL.

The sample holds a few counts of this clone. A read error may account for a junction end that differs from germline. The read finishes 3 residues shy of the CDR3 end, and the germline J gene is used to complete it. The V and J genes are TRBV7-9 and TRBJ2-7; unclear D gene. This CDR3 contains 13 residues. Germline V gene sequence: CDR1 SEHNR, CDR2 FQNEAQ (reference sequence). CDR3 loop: CSSSLLGPDEQYF. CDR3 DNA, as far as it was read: TGTTCCAGCAGCCTCCTTGGGCCCGACGAG.